The 15 T cell receptor beta chains listed next were all sequenced from one sample in a study of metastatic and nonmetastatic thyroid tumors. TCRdb re-analyzed the PCR reads using MiXCR. Among roughly 9,900 clones listed, roughly 28% were seen once. Every patient underwent thyroid surgery untreated. Sequencing was done on a sample of tumor tissue. These receptors all stem from a male donor with papillary thyroid cancer or a benign thyroid nodule (not recorded which). Some clones in this sample may be carry-over from other donors' samples.

This clone was detected ten times or more. V gene TRBV7-2 combines with J gene TRBJ2-5, with D possibly being TRBD2 (6 bases). The V and J ends lost 5 bases and 5 bases respectively, with 21 bases between them. Germline CDR1 SGHTA, CDR2 FQGNSA. The CDR3 spans 16 residues. The CDR3 region is CASSPGLDGRAETQYF. The CDR3 DNA reads TGTGCCAGCAGCCCCGGCTTGGACGGGAGAGCGGAGACCCAGTACTTC.

V usage is TRBV5-1 and J usage is TRBJ2-2, with TRBD1 matching over 8 bases. The ends lost 2 bases at V and 2 bases at J; junction bases unmatched: 2. CDR3 length equals 15 residues. In germline, CDR1 is SGHRS, CDR2 YFSETQ. This CDR3 reads CASSLGQGNTGELFF. CDR3 DNA sequence: TGCGCCAGCAGCTTAGGACAGGGTAACACCGGGGAGCTGTTTTTT.

This clone was counted many times. The J gene is TRBJ2-1, the V gene TRBV6-4, with D uncertain. V was shortened by 0 bases and J by 6 bases, with 6 bases between the two germline ends. The germline V gene has CDR1 MRHNA and CDR2 SNTAGT. CDR3 size: 13 residues. The CDR3 DNA reads as TGTGCCAGCAGTGACTCCGAAGTCAATGAGCAGTTCTTC. This sequence encodes CASSDSEVNEQFF.

This clone was seen a single time. The chain uses TRBV5-6 and TRBJ2-7; D unclear. The CDR3 loop spans 13 amino acids. The germline gives CDR1 SGHDT, CDR2 YYEEEE. Trimming shortened V by 1 base and J by 7 bases, and 12 bases separated the two germline ends. The CDR3 reads CASSLSPLREQYF. CDR3 in DNA: TGTGCCAGCAGCTTGTCGCCCCTCCGGGAGCAGTACTTC. Looking up the rest from reference TRBV5-6 and TRBJ2-7 gives the full variable domain: DAGVTQSPTHLIKTRGQQVTLRCSPKSGHDTVSWYQQALGQGPQFIFQYYEEEERQRGNFPDRFSGHQFPNYSSELNVNALLLGDSALYLCASSLSPLREQYFGPGTRLTVT.

This clone occurred a few times. The J gene is TRBJ2-7, the V gene TRBV28; a weak D match, TRBD1 (5 bases). This CDR3 has 14 residues. V gave up 6 bases and J gave up 2 bases, with 14 bases separating them. Germline V gives CDR1 MDHEN, CDR2 SYDVKM. CDR3: CASSPIQVTYEQYF. The CDR3 DNA reads TGTGCCAGCAGCCCCATACAGGTGACCTACGAGCAGTACTTC.

This clone has ten or more counts. The chain uses TRBV7-6 and TRBJ2-1; D possibly corresponds to TRBD2 (5 bases). CDR3 length equals 16 residues. Trimming cost V 6 bases and J 7 bases, with 22 bases left between them. Germline V lookup: CDR1 SGHVS, CDR2 FNYEAQ. For the CDR3, the DNA is TGTGCCAGCAGTCACCACCCCGGCGGTGGCGGGAATGAGCAGTTCTTC. Translated: CASSHHPGGGGNEQFF.

This clone was picked up many times. The rearrangement links TRBV5-6 to TRBJ1-2; D may be TRBD1 (5 bases). The germline CDR1 and CDR2 sequences are SGHDT and YYEEEE. V dropped 3 bases and J dropped 4 bases, with 13 bases sitting between them. This CDR3 has 14 amino acids. In DNA form, the CDR3 reads TGTGCCAGCAGCTCCGTGGGGGTGTTCTATGGCTACACCTTC. Protein: CASSSVGVFYGYTF.

This clone is labeled as medium-sized (0.01 to 0.1%). The J gene is TRBJ1-1, the V gene TRBV6-1; D gene uncertain. Germline CDR1 is MNHNS and CDR2 is SASEGT. V shed 5 bases and J shed 5 bases, with 9 bases lying between them. This CDR3 spans 12 amino acids. The CDR3 nucleotides read TGTGCCAGCAGTTTAGTGGGGACTGAAGCTTTCTTT. This sequence encodes CASSLVGTEAFF.

The chain uses TRBV18 and TRBJ1-2, with TRBD1 matching 7 bases. The CDR3 sequence is 13 residues long. Trimming removed 4 bases from V and 8 bases from J; junction bases left unmatched: 7. Germline-derived CDR1 and CDR2 are KGHSH and LQKENI. CDR3 DNA: TGTGCCAGCTCACTACAGGGGTCGGACGGCTACACCTTC. Protein: CASSLQGSDGYTF.

In its sample, this clone is large. This chain connects TRBV6-1 to TRBJ2-7; possible D gene TRBD1, 6 bases. Per germline, CDR1 MNHNS and CDR2 SASEGT. CDR3 length: 16 residues. The V end was cut by 4 bases, the J end by 2 bases, with 18 bases between. As DNA, the CDR3 is TGTGCCAGCAGTGCCCTACAGGGATTACGAGCCTACGAGCAGTACGTC. Its translation: CASSALQGLRAYEQYV.

This clone has at least ten counts. The CDR3 region has the DNA TGCGCCAGCAGCCAAGGCTCTTCAACTAATGAAAAACTGTTTTTT. Its translation is CASSQGSSTNEKLFF. The chain combines TRBV4-3 with TRBJ1-4; no clear D gene. Germline V gene data show CDR1 as LGHNA and CDR2 as YSLEER. The CDR3 extends over 15 amino acids. Trimming took 1 base from V and 0 from J, leaving 6 bases between them.

V is TRBV11-2 and J is TRBJ2-7; 12 bases match TRBD2. The CDR3 consists of 16 residues. The V and J ends lost 7 bases and 4 bases, in that order; junction bases with no gene match: 11. CDR1 is SGHAT and CDR2 is FQNNGV in the germline V gene. The CDR3, as DNA: TGTGCCAGCACCATACCCCGGACTAGCGGGATTTACGAGCAGTACTTC. This encodes CASTIPRTSGIYEQYF.

This clone has a count of ten or more. At one end the junction does not follow the germline gene, possibly because of a read error. V gene TRBV18 combines with J gene TRBJ2-2; 8 bases match TRBD2. The CDR3 totals 16 residues. Germline V CDR1 and CDR2: KGHSH, LQKENI. CDR3 in DNA: TGTGCCAGCTCACCACCGAGAGCGACTAGCGCCGGGAAGCTGTTTTTT. It encodes CASSPPRATSAGKLFF.

This clone counts as medium-sized. This chain joins TRBV6-2 or TRBV6-3 and TRBJ2-2; 10 bases line up with TRBD2. The CDR3 spans 15 residues. Trimming removed 7 bases from V and 6 bases from J; junction bases left unmatched: 8. CDR1 and CDR2 from the germline V gene are MNHEY and SVGEGT. The CDR3 DNA reads as TGTGCCAGCAAGAGCGGGAGGGCCGCGGCCGGGGAGCTGTTTTTT. It is translated as CASKSGRAAAGELFF.

This clone appeared a few times. The germline gene is not matched at one end of the junction; a read error may be the cause. This sample also contains other DNA sequences that code for the same CDR3. V is TRBV3-1 and J is TRBJ1-1; the D gene is possibly TRBD1 (6 bases). Germline V CDR1 and CDR2: LGHDT, YNNKEL (reference sequence). CDR3 size: 12 residues. The CDR3 DNA follows: TGTGCCAGCAGCACGAGGGGGACTGAAGCCTTCTTT. It is translated as CASSTRGTEAFF.